This is a list of T cell receptor beta chains from one sample in a study. MiXCR, applied by TCRdb to the 5' RACE reads, yields one record per CDR3 protein. The table shows roughly 30,000 distinct CDR3 sequences, with over 25% occurring only once. Sequencing was carried out using tumor-infiltrating Tregs sorted from the breast tumor. The receptor source for this set is a female donor with breast cancer. Each CDR3 is given with its conserved first and last residue. Each record gives: V gene, clone size, J gene, D gene, CDR3 protein, CDR3 DNA. The D gene is left open where the match is weak. Clone size, where shown, is once, few, many, or a class for clones that have expanded.

v_gene: TRBV12-3/TRBV12-4
abundance: -
j_gene: TRBJ2-3
d_gene: TRBD2
CDR3aa: CASSRPTSDFTDTQYF
CDR3nt: TGTGCCAGCAGCCGACCGACTAGCGATTTCACAGATACGCAGTATTTT

v_gene: TRBV5-1
abundance: many
j_gene: TRBJ2-3
d_gene: -
CDR3aa: CASSLLSSTDTQYF
CDR3nt: TGCGCCAGCAGCTTACTATCCAGCACAGATACGCAGTATTTT

v_gene: TRBV9
abundance: -
j_gene: TRBJ1-1
d_gene: -
CDR3aa: CASSHSERGTGAFF
CDR3nt: TGTGCCAGCAGCCACTCCGAGAGGGGGACGGGAGCTTTCTTT

v_gene: TRBV5-1
abundance: few
j_gene: TRBJ2-5
d_gene: TRBD1
CDR3aa: CASSLRPSGGGETQYF
CDR3nt: TGCGCCAGCAGCTTGAGACCGTCAGGGGGTGGGGAGACCCAGTACTTC

v_gene: TRBV3-1
abundance: many
j_gene: TRBJ1-5
d_gene: -
CDR3aa: CASSQGLQNQPQHF
CDR3nt: TGTGCCAGCAGCCAAGGGCTACAGAATCAGCCCCAGCATTTT

v_gene: TRBV5-5
abundance: -
j_gene: TRBJ1-1
d_gene: -
CDR3aa: CASRLQSGGLNTEAFF
CDR3nt: TGTGCCAGCAGATTACAGAGCGGAGGATTGAACACTGAAGCTTTCTTT

v_gene: TRBV27
abundance: many
j_gene: TRBJ2-1
d_gene: TRBD1
CDR3aa: CASSGTGLNNEQFF
CDR3nt: TGTGCCAGCAGTGGGACAGGACTAAACAATGAGCAGTTCTTC

v_gene: TRBV18
abundance: -
j_gene: TRBJ1-4
d_gene: TRBD1
CDR3aa: CASSRGQGDEKLFF
CDR3nt: TGTGCCAGCTCACGGGGACAGGGAGATGAAAAACTGTTTTTT

v_gene: TRBV19
abundance: few
j_gene: TRBJ2-7
d_gene: -
CDR3aa: CASSPTRLGDFREQYF
CDR3nt: TGTGCCAGTAGTCCAACGAGGTTAGGTGACTTTCGCGAGCAGTACTTC

v_gene: TRBV3-1
abundance: few
j_gene: TRBJ2-7
d_gene: -
CDR3aa: CASSQGRAGRQYF
CDR3nt: TGTGCCAGCAGCCAAGGGAGGGCGGGTAGGCAGTACTTC

v_gene: TRBV3-1
abundance: -
j_gene: TRBJ2-6
d_gene: -
CDR3aa: CASSQVGGGANVLTF
CDR3nt: TGTGCCAGCAGCCAAGTCGGAGGTGGGGCCAACGTCCTGACTTTC

v_gene: TRBV5-5
abundance: -
j_gene: TRBJ2-1
d_gene: TRBD2
CDR3aa: CASRLSGRVYNEQFF
CDR3nt: TGTGCCAGCAGACTGAGCGGGAGGGTCTACAATGAGCAGTTCTTC

v_gene: TRBV6-1
abundance: -
j_gene: TRBJ1-1
d_gene: TRBD1
CDR3aa: CASIPGQANTEAFF
CDR3nt: TGTGCCAGCATCCCGGGACAGGCGAACACTGAAGCTTTCTTT

v_gene: TRBV25-1
abundance: -
j_gene: TRBJ1-6
d_gene: -
CDR3aa: CASSGLPYNSPLHF
CDR3nt: TGTGCCAGCTCGGGACTGCCCTATAATTCACCCCTCCACTTT

v_gene: TRBV30
abundance: -
j_gene: TRBJ1-1
d_gene: -
CDR3aa: CARSKTENTEAFF
CDR3nt: TGTGCCCGGAGTAAGACAGAGAACACTGAAGCTTTCTTT

v_gene: TRBV2
abundance: -
j_gene: TRBJ1-2
d_gene: -
CDR3aa: CARSANYGYTF
CDR3nt: TGTGCCAGAAGCGCTAACTATGGCTACACCTTC

v_gene: TRBV9
abundance: many
j_gene: TRBJ2-1
d_gene: -
CDR3aa: CASSPELVAPLFF
CDR3nt: TGTGCCAGCAGCCCAGAACTAGTCGCGCCTCTGTTCTTC

v_gene: TRBV18
abundance: -
j_gene: TRBJ2-1
d_gene: TRBD2
CDR3aa: CASSPGLNNKQFF
CDR3nt: TGTGCCAGCTCGCCGGGACTAAACAATAAGCAGTTCTTC

v_gene: TRBV12-3/TRBV12-4
abundance: many
j_gene: TRBJ2-7
d_gene: -
CDR3aa: CASSFRDRYEQYF
CDR3nt: TGTGCCAGCAGTTTCCGGGACCGGTACGAGCAGTACTTC

v_gene: TRBV5-1
abundance: -
j_gene: TRBJ2-1
d_gene: TRBD2
CDR3aa: CASRARLAGGKPSEQFF
CDR3nt: TGCGCCAGCAGAGCAAGACTAGCGGGAGGTAAGCCCAGTGAGCAGTTCTTC

v_gene: TRBV4-1
abundance: -
j_gene: TRBJ1-1
d_gene: -
CDR3aa: CASSHGSTGLNTEAFF
CDR3nt: TGCGCCAGCAGCCATGGGTCAACAGGGTTGAACACTGAAGCTTTCTTT

v_gene: TRBV7-9
abundance: many
j_gene: TRBJ2-1
d_gene: -
CDR3aa: CASSFVAARSYNEQFF
CDR3nt: TGTGCCAGCAGCTTCGTAGCGGCTCGCTCCTACAATGAGCAGTTCTTC

v_gene: TRBV10-1
abundance: -
j_gene: TRBJ2-1
d_gene: TRBD2
CDR3aa: CASSTGRQGLGEQFF
CDR3nt: TGCGCCAGCAGTACCGGGAGGCAGGGCCTTGGTGAGCAGTTCTTC

v_gene: TRBV3-1
abundance: many
j_gene: TRBJ1-5
d_gene: -
CDR3aa: CASSQRGGHSNQPQHF
CDR3nt: TGTGCCAGCAGCCAACGGGGAGGGCATAGCAATCAGCCCCAGCATTTT

v_gene: TRBV12-3/TRBV12-4
abundance: few
j_gene: TRBJ1-2
d_gene: TRBD1
CDR3aa: CASRRGTGGFHGYTF
CDR3nt: TGTGCCAGCAGGCGGGGGACAGGGGGCTTCCATGGCTACACCTTC

v_gene: TRBV6-1
abundance: many
j_gene: TRBJ1-5
d_gene: -
CDR3aa: CASSEAGQGLQPQHF
CDR3nt: TGTGCCAGCAGTGAAGCGGGCCAGGGTTTGCAGCCCCAGCATTTT

v_gene: TRBV18
abundance: -
j_gene: TRBJ2-7
d_gene: -
CDR3aa: CASSPKDEQYF
CDR3nt: TGTGCCAGCTCACCAAAGGACGAGCAGTACTTC

v_gene: TRBV20-1
abundance: once
j_gene: TRBJ2-1
d_gene: -
CDR3aa: CSARAYLGGKPFEQFF
CDR3nt: TGCAGTGCTAGAGCCTACCTGGGCGGGAAACCCTTTGAGCAGTTCTTC

v_gene: TRBV6-1
abundance: -
j_gene: TRBJ1-2
d_gene: -
CDR3aa: CASSDRQGFYGYTF
CDR3nt: TGTGCCAGCAGTGACCGCCAGGGATTCTATGGCTACACCTTC

v_gene: TRBV7-9
abundance: many
j_gene: TRBJ2-1
d_gene: TRBD2
CDR3aa: CASSFRELAGTYNEQFF
CDR3nt: TGTGCCAGCAGCTTTCGCGAACTAGCGGGTACCTACAATGAGCAGTTCTTC

v_gene: TRBV21-1
abundance: many
j_gene: TRBJ1-5
d_gene: -
CDR3aa: CASSKEFGGGQPQHF
CDR3nt: TGTGCCAGCAGCAAAGAGTTCGGGGGCGGTCAGCCCCAGCATTTT

v_gene: TRBV6-5
abundance: few
j_gene: TRBJ1-2
d_gene: TRBD1
CDR3aa: CASSYDRATYGYTF
CDR3nt: TGTGCCAGCAGTTACGACAGGGCGACCTATGGCTACACCTTC

v_gene: TRBV9
abundance: -
j_gene: TRBJ2-5
d_gene: -
CDR3aa: CASTLTGSARGDEQYF
CDR3nt: TGTGCCAGCACCCTTACAGGGAGTGCAAGGGGTGATGAGCAGTACTTC

v_gene: TRBV5-1
abundance: few
j_gene: TRBJ2-7
d_gene: -
CDR3aa: CASSLASGTPYEQYF
CDR3nt: TGCGCCAGCAGCTTGGCCAGTGGAACGCCCTACGAGCAGTACTTC

v_gene: TRBV4-2
abundance: medium-sized
j_gene: TRBJ2-7
d_gene: -
CDR3aa: CASSQEGQGIWKQYF
CDR3nt: TGTGCCAGCAGCCAAGAGGGGCAGGGGATTTGGAAGCAGTACTTC

v_gene: TRBV11-2
abundance: few
j_gene: TRBJ1-2
d_gene: -
CDR3aa: CASSLEPDGQGYTF
CDR3nt: TGTGCCAGCAGCTTAGAGCCGGACGGCCAAGGCTACACCTTC

v_gene: TRBV6-1
abundance: many
j_gene: TRBJ1-5
d_gene: TRBD1
CDR3aa: CASSMGRDRHPNQPQHF
CDR3nt: TGTGCCAGCAGTATGGGTAGGGACAGGCATCCCAATCAGCCCCAGCATTTT

v_gene: TRBV9
abundance: many
j_gene: TRBJ1-1
d_gene: -
CDR3aa: CASSVAANTEAFF
CDR3nt: TGTGCCAGCAGCGTAGCAGCGAACACTGAAGCTTTCTTT

v_gene: TRBV5-1
abundance: once
j_gene: TRBJ2-3
d_gene: TRBD1
CDR3aa: CASSKTGDSTDTQYF
CDR3nt: TGCGCCAGCAGCAAAACAGGGGACAGCACGGATACGCAGTATTTT

v_gene: TRBV6-1
abundance: -
j_gene: TRBJ2-7
d_gene: TRBD1
CDR3aa: CALIGTGWYEQYF
CDR3nt: TGTGCCTTAATCGGGACAGGGTGGTACGAGCAGTACTTC

v_gene: TRBV20-1
abundance: -
j_gene: TRBJ2-4
d_gene: -
CDR3aa: CSAPDRRLQNIQYF
CDR3nt: TGCAGTGCTCCCGACAGGCGGCTTCAAAACATTCAGTACTTC